These 25 T cell receptor beta chains were sequenced from one sample in a study of blood T cell repertoires in COVID-19. The repertoire was sequenced with immunoSEQ multiplex PCR; TCRdb's copy has only in-frame clones and lacks some. The data contain about 350,000 clones, about 90% of them singletons. The sequencing sample was made of PBMCs or T cells enriched from blood (not recorded which). The source is a woman aged 30 to 39 who had been exposed to COVID-19.

The chain has TRBV6-5 and TRBJ2-7, with 9 bases that match TRBD2. The length of the CDR3 is 15 residues. Germline loops: CDR1 MNHEY, CDR2 SVGAGI. J gave up 4 bases and V 3 bases, and 7 bases lay outside the gene matches. CDR3 DNA: TGTGCCAGCAGTTATTATGGTAGCGGGAGTTACGAGCAGTACTTC. It translates to CASSYYGSGSYEQYF.

The chain recombines TRBV28 with TRBJ1-1; TRBD1 aligns across 9 bases. V was pared by 2 bases and J by 12 bases, with 13 bases of the junction left unmatched. The CDR3 loop spans 15 amino acids. The germline V gene has CDR1 MDHEN and CDR2 SYDVKM. The CDR3 nucleotides are TGTGCCAGCAGTTTAGGCTTTCCCAAAGGACAGGGGACTTTCTTT. This sequence encodes CASSLGFPKGQGTFF.

The chain is built from TRBV27 and TRBJ2-3; D uncertain. Germline V gene lookup returns CDR1 MNHEY and CDR2 SMNVEV (reference sequence). CDR3 length equals 15 residues. Trimming shortened V by 5 bases and J by 3 bases, and 15 bases separated the two germline ends. The CDR3, as DNA: TGTGCCAGCAGTCCCCAGTGGTCCGGGACAGATACGCAGTATTTT. Amino acid sequence: CASSPQWSGTDTQYF.

The chain joins TRBV18 to TRBJ1-6; TRBD1 matches at 10 bases. Trimming cost V 0 bases and J 9 bases; bases outside gene matches: 2. This CDR3 has 15 amino acids. Germline CDR1 reads KGHSH; CDR2 reads LQKENI. CDR3 in amino acids: CASSPPGTGVSPLHF. As DNA, the CDR3 is TGTGCCAGCTCACCACCGGGGACAGGGGTTTCACCCCTCCACTTT.

The rearrangement links TRBV29-1 to TRBJ1-2, with 10 bases fitting TRBD1. CDR3 length: 14 residues. In germline, CDR1 is SQVTM, CDR2 ANQGSEA. The V gene end was trimmed by 2 bases and the J gene end by 6 bases; junction bases not matched to a gene: 6. CDR3 nucleotides: TGCAGCGTTGAACTTGGACAGGGGGGAAATGGCTACACCTTC. As protein: CSVELGQGGNGYTF. Looking up the rest from reference TRBV29-1 and TRBJ1-2 gives the full variable domain: SAVISQKPSRDICQRGTSLTIQCQVDSQVTMMFWYRQQPGQSLTLIATANQGSEATYESGFVIDKFPISRPNLTFSTLTVSNMSPEDSSIYLCSVELGQGGNGYTFGSGTRLTVV.

J is TRBJ1-5 and V is TRBV2; TRBD1 matches 10 bases. With V trimmed by 6 bases and J by 15 bases, 5 bases remained unmatched. CDR1 SNHLY and CDR2 FYNNEI come from the germline V gene. There are 11 residues in the CDR3. CDR3 loop: CASRMTGGTHF. CDR3 DNA: TGTGCCAGCAGGATGACAGGGGGCACGCATTTT.

The chain links TRBV28 to TRBJ2-7; tentatively, D is TRBD1 (6 bases). The V end was cut by 11 bases, the J end by 3 bases, with 14 bases between. The CDR3 covers 12 residues. CDR1 is MDHEN, CDR2 SYDVKM, per germline. CDR3 residues: CAGGGRIYEQYF. The CDR3 nucleotides are TGTGCCGGGGGCGGCCGGATCTACGAGCAGTACTTC. The full variable domain, with the rest looked up from reference TRBV28 and TRBJ2-7, is DVKVTQSSRYLVKRTGEKVFLECVQDMDHENMFWYRQDPGLGLRLIYFSYDVKMKEKGDIPEGYSVSREKKERFSLILESASTNQTSMYLCAGGGRIYEQYFGPGTRLTVT.

The chain recombines TRBV6-5 with TRBJ2-3; D possibly corresponds to TRBD2 (6 bases). Trimming cost V 8 bases and J 4 bases, with 10 bases left between them. Per germline, CDR1 MNHEY and CDR2 SVGAGI. The CDR3 is 12 amino acids. CDR3 protein: CASSGDADTQYF. The DNA for the CDR3 is TGTGCCAGCTCGGGGGACGCAGATACGCAGTATTTT.

The chain employs TRBV9 and TRBJ2-1; 8 nucleotides line up with TRBD2. Germline trimming cut 0 bases from V and 9 bases from J; bases unmatched to any gene: 5. CDR1 is SGDLS, CDR2 YYNGEE, per germline. The CDR3 spans 14 residues. For the CDR3, the DNA is TGTGCCAGCAGCGTAGACCCAGCGGGAGCTGAGCAGTTCTTC. Its protein product is CASSVDPAGAEQFF.

V usage is TRBV11-2 and J usage is TRBJ1-5, with 8 positions matching TRBD1. In germline, CDR1 is SGHAT, CDR2 FQNNGV. J gave up 7 bases and V 2 bases, and 7 bases lay outside the gene matches. The CDR3 has 15 residues. The CDR3 DNA reads as TGTGCCAGCAGCTTACAGGGGACAGGACGCCAGCCCCAGCATTTT. Protein sequence: CASSLQGTGRQPQHF.

The V gene is TRBV6-1, the J gene TRBJ2-7; D is possibly TRBD1 (6 bases). This CDR3 region has 15 residues. Looked up from germline, CDR1 is MNHNS and CDR2 is SASEGT. V lost 2 bases and J lost 0, with 11 bases in between. This chain's CDR3 is CASSELDRTSYEQYF. DNA for the CDR3: TGTGCCAGCAGTGAATTGGACAGAACCTCCTACGAGCAGTACTTC.

This clone showed up just once. V gene TRBV7-8 combines with J gene TRBJ1-5, with no clear D. The CDR3 spans 19 residues. Germline V gene lookup returns CDR1 SGHVS and CDR2 FQNEAQ. The V gene lost 5 bases and the J gene lost 3 bases, with 26 bases spanning the gap. This CDR3 reads CASSPSTLYSGMANQPQHF. CDR3 bases: TGTGCCAGCAGCCCGTCGACTCTTTACTCCGGGATGGCCAATCAGCCCCAGCATTTT.

The chain recombines TRBV2 with TRBJ1-6; 8 bases align to TRBD1. With V trimmed by 3 bases and J by 9 bases, 4 bases remained unmatched. Germline CDR1 and CDR2: SNHLY and FYNNEI. The CDR3 runs 14 residues. The CDR3 loop reads CASSDQGASSPLHF. For the CDR3, the DNA is TGTGCCAGCAGTGATCAGGGGGCCAGTTCACCCCTCCACTTT.

The chain joins TRBV10-3 to TRBJ1-5, with 10 bases aligning to TRBD1. Trimming took 5 bases from V and 5 from J; bases not matched to a gene: 3. Germline V gene data show CDR1 as ENHRY and CDR2 as SYGVKD. The CDR3 sequence is 14 residues long. The CDR3 nucleotides read TGTGCCATCAGTAAGGACAGGGGGGATCAGCCCCAGCATTTT. Amino acid sequence: CAISKDRGDQPQHF.

The chain joins TRBV7-9 to TRBJ2-3; possibly TRBD2 for D (6 bases). The V and J ends lost 1 base and 0 bases respectively, with 8 bases between them. CDR1 is SEHNR and CDR2 is FQNEAQ in the germline V gene (reference sequence). The CDR3 covers 15 residues. This CDR3 is CASSLGDFSTDTQYF. The CDR3 DNA reads TGTGCCAGCAGCTTAGGGGACTTTAGCACAGATACGCAGTATTTT.

This rearrangement joins TRBV6-5 to TRBJ2-3; D possibly corresponds to TRBD1 (6 bases). Trimming removed 1 base at V and 2 bases at J, with 10 bases between. The CDR3 has 15 amino acids. The germline V gene has CDR1 MNHEY and CDR2 SVGAGI. The chain's CDR3 is CASSYLQGHTDTQYF. In DNA, the CDR3 is TGTGCCAGCAGTTACTTACAGGGTCACACAGATACGCAGTATTTT.

V usage is TRBV7-8 and J usage is TRBJ2-7; 10 bases are shared with TRBD2. In germline, CDR1 is SGHVS, CDR2 FQNEAQ. The CDR3 spans 17 residues. V dropped 1 base and J dropped 3; count of bases not matched to a gene: 9. The CDR3 reads CASSLGALAGVGYEQYF. CDR3 nucleotides: TGTGCCAGCAGCTTAGGAGCCCTAGCGGGAGTTGGCTACGAGCAGTACTTC.

The chain recombines TRBV10-1 with TRBJ2-1, with 8 bases identical to TRBD1. CDR1 and CDR2 (germline): WNHNN, SYGVQD (reference sequence). This CDR3 contains 14 residues. V shed 2 bases, J shed 5 bases, and the junction held 2 bases outside the gene matches. CDR3 bases: TGCGCCAGCAGTGAGGAGACAGGGGACAATGAGCAGTTCTTC. Residues: CASSEETGDNEQFF.

The chain uses TRBV6-5 and TRBJ1-2; TRBD1 matches 9 bases. With V trimmed by 7 bases and J by 2 bases, 5 bases remained unmatched. CDR3 length: 14 amino acids. Germline V CDR1 and CDR2: MNHEY, SVGAGI. The CDR3 spells CASMGQGQNYGYTF. The CDR3 coding sequence is TGTGCCAGCATGGGACAGGGCCAGAACTATGGCTACACCTTC.

Details on this clone: Compared with germline, one end of the junction differs, possibly owing to a read error. The chain combines TRBV5-1 with TRBJ2-2, with 10 nucleotides matching TRBD2. This CDR3 region has 18 residues. The germline CDR1 and CDR2 sequences are SGHRS and YFSETQ. Written as DNA, the CDR3 is TGCGCCAGCAGCGGGCGGGGGCTAGCGGGAGAGAACGCCGGGGAGCTGTTTTTT. It specifies CASSGRGLAGENAGELFF.

The chain combines TRBV24-1 with TRBJ2-1; D is unclear. CDR1 KGHDR and CDR2 SFDVKD come from the germline V gene. Trimming shortened V by 5 bases and J by 10 bases, and 14 bases separated the two germline ends. This CDR3 region has 13 residues. As DNA, the CDR3 is TGTGCCACCAGTGCAACTTGGTATGCGGAGCAGTTCTTC. Amino acid sequence: CATSATWYAEQFF.

The chain combines TRBV7-8 with TRBJ2-1; D gene unclear. Germline CDR1 and CDR2: SGHVS and FQNEAQ. Trimming took 5 bases from V and 6 from J, leaving 8 bases between them. The CDR3 loop spans 12 amino acids. The CDR3 DNA reads TGTGCCAGCAGCCCACAGCCCAATGAGCAGTTCTTC. Translation: CASSPQPNEQFF.

This chain uses TRBV5-6 with TRBJ2-7; 8 bases map to TRBD1. CDR3 length: 15 residues. Germline CDR1 is SGHDT and CDR2 is YYEEEE. V dropped 4 bases and J dropped 2; count of bases not matched to a gene: 8. CDR3 loop: CASSQTGAGPYEQYF. CDR3 coding DNA: TGTGCCAGCAGCCAGACAGGGGCAGGTCCCTACGAGCAGTACTTC. Together with reference TRBV5-6 and TRBJ2-7, the CDR3 gives the full variable domain: DAGVTQSPTHLIKTRGQQVTLRCSPKSGHDTVSWYQQALGQGPQFIFQYYEEEERQRGNFPDRFSGHQFPNYSSELNVNALLLGDSALYLCASSQTGAGPYEQYFGPGTRLTVT.

The V and J genes are TRBV9 and TRBJ2-7; D is uncertain. V dropped 0 bases and J dropped 6 bases, with 10 bases sitting between them. The CDR3 covers 13 residues. Germline lookup yields CDR1 SGDLS and CDR2 YYNGEE. Written as DNA, the CDR3 is TGTGCCAGCAGCGTAGCGGAGCTAGGCGAGCAGTACTTC. Translating it yields CASSVAELGEQYF.

This clone was recorded only once. The genes are TRBV5-6 and TRBJ2-7, with D perhaps matching TRBD2 (6 bases). Germline values: CDR1 SGHDT, CDR2 YYEEEE. Trimming cost V 4 bases and J 7 bases, with 18 bases left between them. This CDR3 spans 14 amino acids. The CDR3 is CASSPGTSALEQYF. CDR3 coding DNA: TGTGCCAGCAGCCCGGGGACTTCCGCCTTGGAGCAGTACTTC.